This T cell receptor (beta chain) was obtained from a study of blood T cell repertoires in COVID-19 (dated by TCRdb to 2019 to 2021). Looking at the study overall: Samples from collaborators originated in the United States, Italy and Spain and spanned both the acute and convalescent phases of COVID-19. Where available, HLA class I and class II types were taken from metadata supplied by the sample provider and were not determined by assay-based typing. The sample metadata nearly always contained a de-identified subject ID, COVID-19 status, age in years and sex. The dataset comprised deeply sampled blood TCRbeta repertoires from subjects exposed to, actively infected with, or recovered from COVID-19. The samples were drawn from two sources: the first 160 participants of the ongoing ImmuneRACE study, and fewer than 1,500 subjects contributed by 6 global collaborators. The material from the prospective study consisted of cDNA or gDNA derived from T cells, B-cell-depleted T cells, or PBMCs. The repertoires were released in a freely available public database meant as a resource for research on the immune response to SARS-CoV-2. Study-level results and caveats: The amount of clinical and demographic metadata varied by source and participant and was provided uncurated.

As for this clone: Its specific antigen is unknown. No per-base quality is available; no much larger clone lies one base away.

The immunoSEQ Assay, a bias-controlled multiplex PCR, was used to amplify TCRbeta CDR3 regions from genomic DNA. Per the source publication's procedure: The number of nucleated cells in each sample was estimated by amplification of reference gene primers within the assay. Sequence reads were collapsed and filtered to measure the absolute abundance of every unique TCRbeta CDR3 rearrangement. For each sample, productive Simpson clonality was calculated as the square root of Simpson's diversity index across productive rearrangements. In TCRdb, the immuneACCESS table is reduced to in-frame sequences with V and J assigned. These tables do not hold every clone; where another copy was compared, an unresolved V gene accounts for under half, and the others remain unexplained. V and J calls plus clone size are reproduced from that table; the DNA served to infer D and trimming. Within this sample are roughly 150,000 clones, with about four fifths of them counted one time only. In total, the top ten clones hold approximately 2.6% of the sample.

The CDR3 starts with the cysteine, ends with the phenylalanine, and has 15 residues. The entry retains the CDR3 DNA only, 45 bases that are in frame from base 1. Via the germline V gene, CDR1 is SGHVS and CDR2 FQNEAQ. V is cut by 5 bases and J by 6 bases, and the space between the germline ends is 19 bases. In Seattle, one collaborating source enrolled patients while the infection was active and tracked those patients longitudinally over the course of disease. Whole blood was collected in K2EDTA tubes by collaborating institutions according to the institutions' own protocols. For TCRbeta analysis, collaborator samples were shipped as frozen whole blood, as isolated PBMCs, or as DNA extracted from either sample type.

The sequenced material came from peripheral blood. The sequence joins TRBV7-8 to TRBJ1-1, with TRBD1 as a weak D call on 5 bases. The clonotype was recovered from an elderly woman with COVID-19, enrolled during active disease. The nucleotide sequence is TGTGCCAGCAGCCCCATCCTAGACAGTTCCGCTGAAGCTTTCTTT. This gives the protein CASSPILDSSAEAFF.